This T cell receptor beta chain was recorded in a study of persistence of HIV-infected CD4 T cells. General study findings and limits: Degenerate expanded CDR3beta sequences were enriched among CMV- and Gag-responding cells. CMV- and Gag-responding cells had lower TCRbeta richness than CD3/CD28-responding cells.

This was the immunoSEQ version 4 assay in survey mode. Assay: immunoSEQ multiplex PCR; the TCRdb copy retains only in-frame clones and omits some. The profile covers 6,000 to 8,500 clones, with about four fifths appearing a single time and 66% taken by the ten largest. The CDR3 runs to 16 residues. Germline loops: CDR1 MNHNS, CDR2 SASEGT. Trimming removed 1 base from V and 12 bases from J, with 21 bases in between. To note about this clone: Its antigen is unidentified.

The stimulus was lysate of CMV-infected fibroblasts, around 9.3 ug/mL. CD4+ T cells upregulating both CD40 ligand and CD69 were sorted as responding cells. Inclusion required CMV-positive serology and CD4+ counts above 400 cells/uL. Stimulated PBMCs had first been depleted of CD8+ T cells. The sample consisted of CD4+ T cells sorted from PBMCs after roughly 18-hour stimulation, taken from a patient who received antiretroviral therapy. This clonotype was obtained from an adult woman with HIV who was CMV-seropositive. The genes are TRBV6-1 and TRBJ1-4, with D perhaps matching TRBD1 (5 bases). CDR3 DNA: TGTGCCAGCAGTGAAGTTATAGGGGCCGCAAAGATGGAACTGTTTTTT. Translated, it gives CASSEVIGAAKMELFF.